Below are 16 T cell receptor beta chains sequenced from a single sample in a study of blood T cell repertoires in COVID-19. Here immunoSEQ multiplex PCR was the method, and the copy in TCRdb shows in-frame clones only, minus some. Of about 73,000 clones listed, around nine tenths are singletons. Sequencing was carried out using peripheral blood. The receptor source for this set is a woman aged 18 to 35 with acute or convalescent COVID-19.

This sequence joins TRBV30 and TRBJ2-1, with D maybe TRBD2 (5 bases). Trimming removed 0 bases from V and 9 bases from J, with 12 bases in between. This CDR3 contains 13 residues. CDR1 is GTSNPN and CDR2 is SVGIG in the germline V gene (reference sequence). This chain's CDR3 is CAWSVTGWREQFF. In DNA form, the CDR3 reads TGTGCCTGGAGTGTTACGGGGTGGCGTGAGCAGTTCTTC.

The chain carries TRBV9 and TRBJ2-3, with D unresolved. Per germline, CDR1 SGDLS and CDR2 YYNGEE. The length of the CDR3 is 14 residues. Trimming shortened V by 3 bases and J by 5 bases, and 13 bases separated the two germline ends. The CDR3 spells CASSGGSGLDTQYF. CDR3 sequence (DNA): TGTGCCAGCAGCGGAGGCTCCGGCCTAGATACGCAGTATTTT.

This chain uses TRBV6-5 with TRBJ2-7; D is possibly TRBD2 (6 bases). CDR1 and CDR2 (germline): MNHEY, SVGAGI. The CDR3 has 13 amino acids. The V end was cut by 3 bases, the J end by 4 bases, with 10 bases between. The CDR3 bases are TGTGCCAGCAGTTATGTGGCGGGGTACGAGCAGTACTTC. This sequence encodes CASSYVAGYEQYF.

The chain has TRBV5-1 and TRBJ2-5, with D uncertain. Germline V gene lookup returns CDR1 SGHRS and CDR2 YFSETQ. The V gene lost 1 base and the J gene lost 2 bases, with 9 bases spanning the gap. This CDR3 contains 14 residues. The CDR3 sequence is CASSLTSIQETQYF. In DNA, the CDR3 is TGCGCCAGCAGCTTGACTTCCATACAAGAGACCCAGTACTTC.

This chain links TRBV5-5 with TRBJ1-1; 10 bases are shared with TRBD1. The CDR3 consists of 15 residues. The V and J ends lost 4 bases and 4 bases, in that order; junction bases with no gene match: 7. Germline V gives CDR1 SGHKS, CDR2 YYEKEE (reference sequence). CDR3 in amino acids: CASSVPGQGFTEAFF. The CDR3 nucleotides read TGTGCCAGCAGCGTCCCGGGACAGGGGTTCACTGAAGCTTTCTTT.

This clone has only a few counts. This specimen includes other DNA sequences encoding the same CDR3. The CDR3 sequence: CASSLAGSGGYTF. The DNA for the CDR3 is TGTGCCAGCAGCTTAGCAGGATCGGGTGGCTACACCTTC. The gene calls are TRBV7-2 and TRBJ1-2; D is unresolved. The CDR3 runs 13 residues. V lost 0 bases and J 7 bases, leaving 9 bases between the germline ends. Germline V gives CDR1 SGHTA, CDR2 FQGNSA.

The chain combines TRBV6-2 or TRBV6-3 with TRBJ2-1; 7 nucleotides agree with TRBD2. Germline CDR1 and CDR2: MNHEY and SVGEGT. The CDR3 covers 14 residues. The V gene end was trimmed by 5 bases and the J gene end by 3 bases; junction bases not matched to a gene: 4. The CDR3 DNA sequence: TGTGCCAGCAGTAAAAGCGGGATCTACAATGAGCAGTTCTTC. Translation gives CASSKSGIYNEQFF.

In its sample, this clone was seen a few times. The V gene is TRBV27, the J gene TRBJ2-2; no definite D call. Per the germline V gene, CDR1 is MNHEY and CDR2 is SMNVEV (reference sequence). Trimming removed 3 bases at V and 1 base at J, with 9 bases between. The CDR3 consists of 15 residues. The CDR3 DNA reads as TGTGCCAGCAGTTTGAGAGGTCGGAACACCGGGGAGCTGTTTTTT. This gives the protein CASSLRGRNTGELFF.

This chain connects TRBV7-9 to TRBJ1-3; D perhaps matches TRBD1 (6 bases). Trimming cost V 6 bases and J 0 bases, with 12 bases left between them. This CDR3 has 15 amino acids. Per germline, CDR1 SEHNR and CDR2 FQNEAQ (reference sequence). Here the CDR3 DNA reads TGTGCCAGCAGGCCGGGACAAAGCTCTGGAAACACCATATATTTT. Residues: CASRPGQSSGNTIYF. The whole variable domain, remainder taken from reference TRBV7-9 and TRBJ1-3, is DTGVSQNPRHKITKRGQNVTFRCDPISEHNRLYWYRQTLGQGPEFLTYFQNEAQLEKSRLLSDRFSAERPKGSFSTLEIQRTEQGDSAMYLCASRPGQSSGNTIYFGEGSWLTVV.

The V and J genes are TRBV19 and TRBJ1-6; possibly TRBD1 for D (5 bases). The CDR3 consists of 16 residues. CDR1 and CDR2 (germline): LNHDA, SQIVND (reference sequence). Trimming cost V 3 bases and J 4 bases, with 13 bases left between them. The CDR3 protein is CASSIRPGGYNSPLHF. The CDR3 DNA reads TGTGCCAGTAGTATTCGACCCGGGGGGTATAATTCACCCCTCCACTTT.

Only one count was recorded for this clone. The chain has TRBV28 and TRBJ1-4; 10 bases line up with TRBD1. This CDR3 contains 14 residues. The V segment lost 6 bases and the J segment 8 bases; nucleotides outside the gene matches: 6. Germline assignment: CDR1 MDHEN and CDR2 SYDVKM. CDR3 nucleotides: TGTGCCAGCAGGGCCGGGACAGGGGCCGAAAAACTGTTTTTT. Encoded protein: CASRAGTGAEKLFF.

The J gene is TRBJ2-1, the V gene TRBV30; D uncertain. This CDR3 spans 16 amino acids. V lost 1 base and J 4 bases, leaving 17 bases between the germline ends. Germline assignment: CDR1 GTSNPN and CDR2 SVGIG (reference sequence). CDR3 bases: TGTGCCTGGAGTGCGGTGTTAGAGGCGGATTACAATGAGCAGTTCTTC. This gives the protein CAWSAVLEADYNEQFF.

The chain is built from TRBV3-1 (or the pseudogene TRBV3-2) and TRBJ2-1; TRBD2 aligns across 9 bases. The CDR3 contains 17 residues. Germline V CDR1 and CDR2: LGHDT, YNNKEL (reference sequence). J lost 8 bases, V lost 0 bases, and 11 bases had no gene match. The CDR3 nucleotides are TGTGCCAGCAGCCAAGATGAGGGGGGACTAGCCTCTCATGAGCAGTTCTTC. It codes for CASSQDEGGLASHEQFF.

This chain connects TRBV4-3 to TRBJ1-1; D gene ambiguous. The CDR3 spans 15 residues. Trimming cost V 0 bases and J 4 bases, with 12 bases left between them. CDR1 and CDR2 from the germline V gene are LGHNA and YSLEER. The CDR3 sequence: CASSQDRGRTTEAFF. The CDR3, as DNA: TGCGCCAGCAGCCAAGACCGGGGAAGAACCACTGAAGCTTTCTTT.

The V call is TRBV6-6, the J call TRBJ1-3; weak D call: TRBD1 (5 bases). V was clipped by 4 bases and J by 0 bases, with 10 bases between them. This CDR3 region has 15 residues. Germline V gene sequence: CDR1 MNHNY, CDR2 SVGAGI (reference sequence). Here the CDR3 DNA reads TGTGCCAGCAGTTCACCGACAGACTCTGGAAACACCATATATTTT. Protein product: CASSSPTDSGNTIYF.

This clone was seen only a few times. The CDR3: CASSEQGRSEKLFF. CDR3 nucleotides: TGTGCCAGCAGTGAGCAGGGGCGGAGTGAAAAACTGTTTTTT. V gene TRBV2 combines with J gene TRBJ1-4; possibly TRBD1 for D (6 bases). Germline V gene lookup returns CDR1 SNHLY and CDR2 FYNNEI. This CDR3 is built from 14 residues. V was pared by 3 bases and J by 7 bases, with 12 bases between.